This TCR beta chain was sequenced for a study of identical twins. TCRdb fed the 5' RACE reads into MiXCR, producing one record per CDR3 protein. Among around 370,000 distinct CDR3 sequences, approximately 8.7% were seen once, and the ten largest hold 8.5% to 10%. The germline gives CDR1 DFQATT, CDR2 SNEGSKA (reference sequence). Trimming took 5 bases from V and 4 from J, leaving 14 bases between them. CDR3 length equals 13 residues. Regarding this clonotype: The antigen is undetermined.

Healthy Caucasians alone served as donors. Study-level findings and limits: Interpretation of the results relied on cross-sectional statistical analysis and not on following the same donors. Memory repertoires showed no such pattern, whereas abundant cord blood beta clonotypes carried fewer insertions. Out-of-frame alpha sequences common to twins exhibited an excess of low generation probability.

This chain uses TRBV20-1 with TRBJ1-2; TRBD1 might be the D (5 bases). This receptor was obtained from a woman in her 50s in good health. Sequencing was carried out using naive T cells sorted from blood. The CDR3 sequence: CSALRVSSYGYTF. CDR3 coding DNA: TGCAGTGCTCTCAGGGTCTCGAGCTATGGCTACACCTTC.